This entry lists 17 T cell receptor beta chains sequenced from one sample in a study of T cells after yellow fever vaccination. TCRdb processed the 5' RACE reads anew with MiXCR; each CDR3 protein has one entry. The profile shows a few hundred thousand distinct CDR3 sequences, more than 3% of them singletons. Here the sequenced sample was CD4+ T cells sorted from PBMCs, taken 10 days after the yellow fever booster vaccination. Receptors originate from a man aged 18 to 29 who received the YFV17D yellow fever vaccine.

This clonotype was recorded at least ten times. J is TRBJ1-2 and V is TRBV28; D unclear. The germline V gene has CDR1 MDHEN and CDR2 SYDVKM. The CDR3 extends over 11 amino acids. V was clipped by 5 bases and J by 5 bases, with 6 bases between them. The CDR3 region has the DNA TGTGCCAGCAGTCAGGATTATGGCTACACCTTC. Translated: CASSQDYGYTF.

This clonotype was recorded many times. The rearrangement uses TRBV7-2 and TRBJ1-2; 8 bases map to TRBD1. V was clipped by 5 bases and J by 8 bases; unmatched bases: 13. Germline V CDR1 and CDR2: SGHTA, FQGNSA. The CDR3 totals 15 residues. In nucleotides, the CDR3 is TGTGCCAGCAGCCCGACAGGGGAGAATCTGAGGGGCTACACCTTC. It encodes CASSPTGENLRGYTF.

This clonotype came up many times. The rearrangement joins TRBV29-1 to TRBJ2-5; the match to TRBD2 covers 8 bases. J gave up 8 bases and V 5 bases, and 7 bases lay outside the gene matches. The CDR3 is 12 residues long. The germline gives CDR1 SQVTM, CDR2 ANQGSEA. CDR3 loop: CSVRAGGNTQYF. The CDR3 region has the DNA TGCAGCGTTCGCGCGGGGGGCAATACCCAGTACTTC.

The CDR3: CASSAGGAGNQPQHF. The DNA for the CDR3 is TGTGCCAGCTCAGCAGGGGGCGCGGGCAATCAGCCCCAGCATTTT. The chain links TRBV18 to TRBJ1-5, with 8 bases fitting TRBD1. Losses at the gene ends were 5 bases for V and 2 bases for J; bases not matched to a gene: 5. CDR3 length: 15 amino acids. In germline, CDR1 is KGHSH, CDR2 LQKENI.

This chain joins TRBV6-5 and TRBJ1-5, with no clear D. Germline loops: CDR1 MNHEY, CDR2 SVGAGI. V lost 8 bases to trimming and J lost 0 bases, with 8 bases between them. This CDR3 contains 13 residues. CDR3 loop: CASRGFSNQPQHF. The CDR3 region has the DNA TGTGCCAGCCGAGGGTTTAGCAATCAGCCCCAGCATTTT.

This clonotype appeared many times. V usage is TRBV7-9 and J usage is TRBJ2-5; D is possibly TRBD1 (7 bases). Germline CDR1 and CDR2: SEHNR and FQNEAQ (reference sequence). The V end lost 5 bases, the J end lost 2 bases, and 18 bases lay between the germline ends. The CDR3 length is 16 residues. The CDR3 DNA reads TGTGCCAGCAGCCGAAGGAGGGGGCAAAGGCAAGAGACCCAGTACTTC. Translating gives CASSRRRGQRQETQYF.

This clonotype occurred a few times. This chain connects TRBV7-2 to TRBJ2-7; 13 bases agree with TRBD2. Per germline, CDR1 SGHTA and CDR2 FQGNSA. The length of the CDR3 is 17 residues. V dropped 2 bases and J dropped 2; count of bases not matched to a gene: 6. CDR3 in amino acids: CASSLRDTSGGAYEQYF. The DNA of the CDR3 is TGTGCCAGCAGCTTACGGGACACTAGCGGGGGGGCCTACGAGCAGTACTTC.

This clonotype was detected many times. The chain carries TRBV6-5 and TRBJ1-4, with 7 bases lining up with TRBD1. V shed 2 bases and J 2 bases; nucleotides not matched to a gene: 2. CDR1 and CDR2 from the germline V gene are MNHEY and SVGAGI. The CDR3 has 15 amino acids. In nucleotides, the CDR3 is TGTGCCAGCAGTTACCGGGACAGTACTAATGAAAAACTGTTTTTT. Its protein product is CASSYRDSTNEKLFF.

This clonotype was seen a handful of times. The rearrangement joins TRBV12-3 or TRBV12-4 to TRBJ1-2, with D unresolved. This CDR3 spans 11 amino acids. The germline V and J ends were trimmed by 3 bases and 8 bases, with 7 bases remaining between them. The CDR3 is CASSFGEGYTF. CDR3 nucleotide sequence: TGTGCCAGCAGTTTTGGGGAGGGCTACACCTTC.

The genes are TRBV20-1 and TRBJ2-7; no reliable D call. The V gene's germline CDR1 is DFQATT and CDR2 SNEGSKA (reference sequence). The V end lost 4 bases, the J end lost 0 bases, and 10 bases lay between the germline ends. The CDR3 is 13 residues long. This chain's CDR3 is CSAKGLGSYEQYV. For the CDR3, the DNA is TGCAGTGCTAAGGGCCTGGGCTCCTACGAGCAGTACGTC.

This clonotype was counted a few times. The rearrangement links TRBV18 to TRBJ1-1; TRBD1 matches 11 bases. J lost 7 bases, V lost 5 bases, and 9 bases had no gene match. Germline lookup yields CDR1 KGHSH and CDR2 LQKENI. The CDR3 consists of 15 residues. The CDR3 reads CASSSGQGAFFEAFF. CDR3 DNA sequence: TGTGCCAGCTCATCTGGACAGGGGGCTTTTTTTGAAGCTTTCTTT.

Ten or more counts support this clonotype. V and J are TRBV7-2 and TRBJ2-2; D gene uncertain. Trimming cost V 11 bases and J 6 bases, with 13 bases left between them. Germline values: CDR1 SGHTA, CDR2 FQGNSA. This CDR3 spans 12 amino acids. CDR3 bases: TGTGCCGACAAGTTAGGCGCCGGGGAGCTGTTTTTT. Protein sequence: CADKLGAGELFF.

This clonotype was counted at least ten times. The rearrangement uses TRBV5-1 and TRBJ2-1, with a weak D call TRBD2 (6 bases). Trimming cost V 1 base and J 8 bases, with 7 bases left between them. In germline, CDR1 is SGHRS, CDR2 YFSETQ. The CDR3 extends over 12 amino acids. This CDR3 is CASSLWEDEQFF. The DNA for the CDR3 is TGCGCCAGCAGCTTGTGGGAGGATGAGCAGTTCTTC. The complete variable domain, with remaining parts taken from reference TRBV5-1 and TRBJ2-1, reads KAGVTQTPRYLIKTRGQQVTLSCSPISGHRSVSWYQQTPGQGLQFLFEYFSETQRNKGNFPGRFSGRQFSNSRSEMNVSTLELGDSALYLCASSLWEDEQFFGPGTRLTVL.

About this clonotype: The junction departs from germline at one end; a sequencing error may be responsible. The gene calls are TRBV30 and TRBJ2-7, with unresolved D. The V gene's germline CDR1 is GTSNPN and CDR2 SVGIG (reference sequence). CDR3 size: 13 residues. CDR3 nucleotides: TGTGCCTGGAGTGTACAACCCCGCTACGAGCAGTGCTTC. As protein: CAWSVQPRYEQCF.

This clonotype was seen a few times. The chain carries TRBV6-5 and TRBJ2-1, with TRBD2 identical over 7 bases. Trimming took 6 bases from V and 9 from J; bases not matched to a gene: 11. The CDR3 has 14 amino acids. Germline CDR1 and CDR2: MNHEY and SVGAGI. CDR3 region: CASSSAELAPEQFF. The CDR3 nucleotides are TGTGCCAGCAGCTCCGCAGAACTAGCGCCTGAGCAGTTCTTC.

This clonotype has a count of ten or more. The V gene is TRBV4-1, the J gene TRBJ1-2, with 12 bases that match TRBD1. Germline V gene lookup returns CDR1 MGHRA and CDR2 YSYEKL. After removal of 2 bases from V and 8 bases from J, the junction contained 9 bases not matched to a gene. This CDR3 has 16 amino acids. In DNA form, the CDR3 reads TGCGCCAGCAGCCAACAAGGGACAGGGGGCCAAGGAGGCTACACCTTC. Translating it yields CASSQQGTGGQGGYTF.

In this sample, this clonotype turned up a few times. This chain links TRBV7-9 with TRBJ2-5; perhaps TRBD2 as D (7 bases). The CDR3 runs 15 residues. Deletions cut 5 bases from V and 5 bases from J, with 18 bases between. CDR1 and CDR2 (germline): SEHNR, FQNEAQ (reference sequence). The CDR3 coding sequence is TGTGCCAGCAGCATAATGGGGGGGCCCCTGGAGACCCAGTACTTC. Protein sequence: CASSIMGGPLETQYF.